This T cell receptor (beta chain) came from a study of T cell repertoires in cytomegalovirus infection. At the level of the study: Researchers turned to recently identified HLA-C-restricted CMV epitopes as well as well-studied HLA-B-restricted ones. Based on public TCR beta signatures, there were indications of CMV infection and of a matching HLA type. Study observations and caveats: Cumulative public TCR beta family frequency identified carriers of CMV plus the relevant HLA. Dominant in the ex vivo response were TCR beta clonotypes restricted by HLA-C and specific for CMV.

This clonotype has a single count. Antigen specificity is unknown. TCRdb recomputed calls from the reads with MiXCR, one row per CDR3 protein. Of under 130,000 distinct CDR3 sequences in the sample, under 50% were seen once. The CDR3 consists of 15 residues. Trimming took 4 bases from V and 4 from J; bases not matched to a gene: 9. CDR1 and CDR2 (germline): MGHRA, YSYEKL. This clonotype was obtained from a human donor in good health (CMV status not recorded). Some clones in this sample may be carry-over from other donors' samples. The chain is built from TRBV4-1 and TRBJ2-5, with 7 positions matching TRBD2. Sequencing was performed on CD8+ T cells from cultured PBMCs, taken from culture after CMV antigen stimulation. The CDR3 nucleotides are TGCGCCAGCAGCCCCCCCGGGACGGGGGGAGAGACCCAGTACTTC. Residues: CASSPPGTGGETQYF.